A single sample gave rise to the 11 T cell receptor beta chains below, sequenced in a study of regulatory T cells in long-lasting Graves disease. The authors built TCR beta libraries using iRepertoire HTBI primers and Arm-PCR of CDR3 regions. TCRdb used MiXCR to reprocess the multiplex PCR reads, holding one entry per CDR3 protein. The profile shows about 450,000 distinct CDR3 sequences, roughly 15% of them singletons. Time point denoted: newly diagnosed GD, antithyroid drugs for less than 3 months. There was RNA extracted from PBMCs, and the TCR library was made from it. These data were also filed under a second study, of T cells in Graves' hyperthyroidism and ophthalmopathy.

The sample was peripheral blood mononuclear cells (PBMCs), taken at new diagnosis, from a patient treated with antithyroid drugs. Receptors were obtained from a woman between 25 and 40 years old with Graves disease.

The chain uses TRBV5-1 and TRBJ2-5; D assignment may be TRBD1 or TRBD2 (5 bases each). Germline V gene lookup returns CDR1 SGHRS and CDR2 YFSETQ. V gave up 4 bases and J gave up 4 bases, with 17 bases separating them. The CDR3 contains 15 residues. CDR3 protein: CASSPRDPAGETQYF. CDR3 bases: TGCGCCAGCAGCCCACGGGACCCGGCGGGAGAGACCCAGTACTTC. The whole variable domain, remainder taken from reference TRBV5-1 and TRBJ2-5, is KAGVTQTPRYLIKTRGQQVTLSCSPISGHRSVSWYQQTPGQGLQFLFEYFSETQRNKGNFPGRFSGRQFSNSRSEMNVSTLELGDSALYLCASSPRDPAGETQYFGPGTRLLVL.

At least ten counts were recorded for this clonotype. This sequence joins TRBV6-1 and TRBJ2-3; the D call may be TRBD1 or TRBD2 (5 bases each). V gave up 7 bases and J gave up 2 bases, with 13 bases separating them. Germline CDR1 and CDR2: MNHNS and SASEGT. CDR3 length: 14 amino acids. The CDR3 sequence: CASMGRLFTDTQYF. For the CDR3, the DNA is TGTGCCAGCATGGGGCGACTATTCACAGATACGCAGTATTTT.

V and J are TRBV20-1 and TRBJ2-3; 13 bases align to TRBD2. With V trimmed by 5 bases and J by 3 bases, 8 bases remained unmatched. The CDR3 length is 16 residues. Germline values: CDR1 DFQATT, CDR2 SNEGSKA (reference sequence). CDR3 nucleotides: TGCAGTGCTCCGCGGACTAGCGGGAGTATAACAGATACGCAGTATTTT. It codes for CSAPRTSGSITDTQYF.

This clonotype was detected once. CDR3 DNA: TGTGCCAGTACCCATGGATCCACGGTAGACTACGAGCAGTACTTC. Residues: CASTHGSTVDYEQYF. The rearrangement uses TRBV19 and TRBJ2-7; no reliable D call. Trimming took 7 bases from V and 3 from J, leaving 19 bases between them. This CDR3 has 15 residues. From germline, CDR1 is LNHDA and CDR2 SQIVND (reference sequence).

The rearrangement links TRBV7-3 to TRBJ2-7; possible D gene TRBD2, 6 bases. The V gene lost 2 bases and the J gene lost 1 base, with 9 bases spanning the gap. Germline V CDR1 and CDR2: SGHTA, FQGTGA. The CDR3 consists of 14 residues. CDR3 amino acids: CASSLWGESYEQYF. CDR3 DNA sequence: TGTGCCAGCAGCTTATGGGGGGAGTCCTACGAGCAGTACTTC.

About this clonotype: A much more abundant neighbour one base away suggests this may be a read error. The chain uses TRBV28 and TRBJ1-2, with D hard to call. Germline loops: CDR1 MDHEN, CDR2 SYDVKM. V lost 5 bases and J 8 bases, leaving 21 bases between the germline ends. CDR3 length equals 15 residues. CDR3 sequence reads: CASSDPAGGLYGYTF. In DNA, the CDR3 is TGTGCCAGCAGTGATCCCGCGGGCGGGTTATACGGCTACACCTTC.

This clonotype showed up many times. V gene TRBV12-3 or TRBV12-4 combines with J gene TRBJ2-2, with 9 positions matching TRBD2. V dropped 5 bases and J dropped 6; count of bases not matched to a gene: 7. The CDR3 covers 15 residues. CDR3 DNA: TGTGCCAGCAGTATCGAGAGCGGGAGGTCCGGGGAGCTGTTTTTT. This translates into CASSIESGRSGELFF.

Ten or more counts support this clonotype. The rearrangement joins TRBV27 to TRBJ2-7; D gene unclear. The ends were cut back, 5 bases at V and 2 bases at J, with 13 bases in the middle. CDR3 length equals 14 residues. The germline V gene encodes CDR1 MNHEY and CDR2 SMNVEV (reference sequence). CDR3 bases: TGTGCCAGCAGTCAAGTAGGGTCAGCCTACGAGCAGTACTTC. This encodes CASSQVGSAYEQYF.

CDR3 nucleotides: TGTGCCAGCACTCCATCCCCCGGGGAAGTTGGGGGGGCCGGCTACACCTTC. Its translation is CASTPSPGEVGGAGYTF. V gene TRBV25-1 combines with J gene TRBJ1-2; a possible D gene is TRBD1 (6 bases). V dropped 7 bases and J dropped 8 bases, with 29 bases sitting between them. Germline CDR1 is MGHDK and CDR2 is SYGVNS. The CDR3 runs to 17 residues.

This clonotype showed up just a few times. The genes are TRBV20-1 and TRBJ2-4; D tentatively fits TRBD1 or TRBD2 (5 bases each). V was cut by 1 base and J by 6 bases, with 13 bases left in between. Per germline, CDR1 DFQATT and CDR2 SNEGSKA (reference sequence). The CDR3 spans 14 residues. The CDR3 region is CSARAGPSGNIQYF. Here the CDR3 DNA reads TGCAGTGCTAGAGCGGGACCTTCGGGAAACATTCAGTACTTC.

The chain has TRBV20-1 and TRBJ2-7; TRBD2 matches 7 bases. The germline CDR1 and CDR2 sequences are DFQATT and SNEGSKA (reference sequence). V was pared by 3 bases and J by 0 bases, with 11 bases of the junction left unmatched. This CDR3 contains 16 residues. CDR3 bases: TGCAGTGCTAGGGCCCTAGCGGAGGGGAACTCCTACGAGCAGTACTTC. Translated: CSARALAEGNSYEQYF.